These T cell receptor beta chains were read from a single sample in a study of OX40 agonist ivuxolimab in advanced cancers. Clones were read by immunoSEQ multiplex PCR, and TCRdb kept only the in-frame ones, dropping some. The sample has about 24,000 clones, 78% seen once. The sequenced sample was CD4+ or CD8+ T cells sorted from blood, obtained in a trial of the OX40 agonist ivuxolimab. Every receptor here comes from an adult with an advanced solid tumor such as melanoma, head and neck, liver or kidney cancer. Each CDR3 is given without its conserved first and last residue. A D gene is named only where the DNA matches it firmly.

d_gene | j_gene | v_gene | CDR3aa
- | TRBJ2-7 | TRBV6-1 | ASNQGSYEQY
- | TRBJ2-5 | TRBV28 | ASSQGLHGTQY
- | TRBJ2-2 | TRBV6-1 | ASTPRAGELF
- | TRBJ1-2 | TRBV4-1 | ASSRFRTDRDYGYT
- | TRBJ1-5 | TRBV30 | AWSISPLGNQPQH
- | TRBJ2-5 | TRBV28 | ASSFVAQETQY
- | TRBJ1-1 | TRBV5-1 | ASRKGDRNTEAF
- | TRBJ2-2 | TRBV6-1 | ASSERSGTGELF
- | TRBJ2-7 | TRBV28 | ASSRTGTSYEQY
- | TRBJ1-1 | TRBV11-2 | ASTLAVYTEAF
- | TRBJ2-4 | TRBV6-5 | ASSYAGQNIQY
TRBD2 | TRBJ2-1 | TRBV28 | ASSLSGTPGDNEQF
- | TRBJ1-1 | TRBV7-8 | ASSRGNQNTEAF
- | TRBJ1-5 | TRBV6-1 | ATRGSSNQPQH
TRBD2 | TRBJ2-3 | TRBV2 | ASKFLAGGSDTQY
- | TRBJ1-1 | TRBV28 | ASSFFATNTEAF
- | TRBJ1-4 | TRBV27 | ASRDPGRYNEKLF
TRBD1 | TRBJ1-4 | TRBV7-2 | ASSFYRGSGEKLF
- | TRBJ2-3 | TRBV7-2 | ASSLGGVTDTQY
- | TRBJ2-7 | TRBV4-2 | ASSQGQGTYEQY
TRBD1 | TRBJ1-1 | TRBV6-6 | ASSRPGQLNTEAF
- | TRBJ2-7 | TRBV5-1 | ASSLLLGGDEQY
- | TRBJ2-2 | TRBV11-2 | ASSPIASATGELF
- | TRBJ2-3 | TRBV5-5 | ASMRGASTDTQY